A selection of T cell receptor beta chains follows, all from one sample in a study of blood T cell repertoires in COVID-19. Only in-frame clones appear in the TCRdb table, and some are missing; sequencing was by immunoSEQ multiplex PCR. The profile shows fewer than 350,000 clones, 85% of them singletons. Sequencing input: peripheral blood. These receptors originate from a woman in her 50s with active or convalescent COVID-19. Each CDR3 is given with its conserved first and last residue. The size entry is marked missing in some rows and otherwise reads once, few, many or a size class.

clone_size j_call v_call cdr3_aa
few TRBJ1-6 TRBV6-5 CAVQQGFNSPLHF
- TRBJ1-2 TRBV19 CASSSYRGSGYTF
- TRBJ2-7 TRBV4-1 CASSPEGEGRSYEQYF
once TRBJ1-1 TRBV7-9 CASRRDRTAFF
- TRBJ2-1 TRBV10-3 CAIGAPSSYNEQFF
- TRBJ2-1 TRBV5-4 CASSFGLASDNEQFF
- TRBJ1-2 TRBV11-2 CASSLDPWTGNYGYTF
few TRBJ2-2 TRBV5-4 CASSKGTSGGGTGELFF
- TRBJ2-7 TRBV18 CASSPGQPGLGEQYF
- TRBJ1-2 TRBV19 CASSPPHRNYGYTF
- TRBJ2-3 TRBV10-3 CAIKEAGPTDTQYF
- TRBJ1-2 TRBV25-1 CASSDHGEMNGYTF
- TRBJ2-3 TRBV7-9 CALSGLAGGADTQYF
few TRBJ2-7 TRBV6-5 CASSYVSGKFYEQYF
- TRBJ2-2 TRBV5-8 CASSLAGVLGGELFF
- TRBJ2-1 TRBV7-3 CASSQGVRQFF
- TRBJ1-6 TRBV28 CASSSIGQGDRSPLHF
- TRBJ1-3 TRBV6-5 CASSSTGTGNTIYF
- TRBJ1-5 TRBV7-9 CASSSGQGGNQPQHF
- TRBJ2-1 TRBV19 CASTLRGSGSQYNEQFF
once TRBJ2-5 TRBV10-3 CAISEGLAEQETQYF
- TRBJ2-7 TRBV28 CASTRSGRWYEQYF
- TRBJ2-5 TRBV2 CASSGGLAGGTKTQYF
- TRBJ1-2 TRBV7-2 CASSFAATTGASGYTF
- TRBJ2-2 TRBV7-6 CASSSSTRWNVGELFF
once TRBJ2-3 TRBV15 CATSRDRVYTDTQYF
- TRBJ2-7 TRBV6-2/TRBV6-3 CASSYSGTGANEQYF
- TRBJ2-3 TRBV30 CAWMGSGISTDTQYF
- TRBJ2-7 TRBV27 CASSPRSEREGYEQYF
- TRBJ1-6 TRBV2 CASNVVGGNSPLHF
once TRBJ1-4 TRBV3-1/TRBV3-2 CASSQDWSEGEKLFF
- TRBJ2-1 TRBV7-4 CASTEKTKEQFF
- TRBJ2-7 TRBV3-1/TRBV3-2 CASSPGTVRLQYF
few TRBJ1-5 TRBV5-6 CASSQGAGQPQHF
- TRBJ2-2 TRBV6-5 CASRTVINTGELFF